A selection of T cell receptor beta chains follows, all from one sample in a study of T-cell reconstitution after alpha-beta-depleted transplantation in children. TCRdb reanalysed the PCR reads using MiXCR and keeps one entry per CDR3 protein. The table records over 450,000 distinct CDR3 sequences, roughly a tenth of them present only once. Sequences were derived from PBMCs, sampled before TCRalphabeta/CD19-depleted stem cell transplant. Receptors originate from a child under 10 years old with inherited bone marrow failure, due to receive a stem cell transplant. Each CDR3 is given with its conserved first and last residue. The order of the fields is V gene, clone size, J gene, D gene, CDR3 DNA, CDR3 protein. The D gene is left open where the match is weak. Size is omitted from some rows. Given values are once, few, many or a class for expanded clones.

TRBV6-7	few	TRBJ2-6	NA	TGTGCCCCCCTGCCCCAGACGGCTGGGGCCAACGTCCTGACTTTC	CAPLPQTAGANVLTF
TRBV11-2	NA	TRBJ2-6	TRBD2	TGTGCCAGCAGCGACCCGGGACTAGCGGGAAGGCCTGGGGCCAACGTCCTGACTTTC	CASSDPGLAGRPGANVLTF
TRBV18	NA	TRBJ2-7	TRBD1	TGTGCCAGCTCACCCCTAGGGACAGGCGCAGGGTACGAGCAGTACTTC	CASSPLGTGAGYEQYF
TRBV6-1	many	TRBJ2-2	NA	TGTGCCAGCAGCAAAGTACAGGGGGAGGGCACCGGGGAGCTGTTTTTT	CASSKVQGEGTGELFF
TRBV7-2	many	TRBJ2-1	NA	TGTGCCAGCAGCGTACTAGCACCTGGGGGCAATGAGCAGTTCTTC	CASSVLAPGGNEQFF
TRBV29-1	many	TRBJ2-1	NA	TGCAGCGTTGAGGGCCGGAAACCTTACAATGAGCAGTTCTTC	CSVEGRKPYNEQFF
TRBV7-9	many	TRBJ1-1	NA	TGTGCCAGCAGCTATGCCCAGGGATGGTTCTTT	CASSYAQGWFF
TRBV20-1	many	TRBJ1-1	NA	TGCAGTGCTCCGGACACGGGGCAGGGCACTGAAGCTTTCTTT	CSAPDTGQGTEAFF
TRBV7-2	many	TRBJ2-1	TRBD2	TGTGCCAGCAGCTTGGGGGGGGGACTAGCGGCGTACAATGAGCAGTTCTTC	CASSLGGGLAAYNEQFF
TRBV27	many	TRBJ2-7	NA	TGTGCCAGCAGTTCGCCTGCTGGACACCCCAGCTCCTACGAGCAGTACTTC	CASSSPAGHPSSYEQYF
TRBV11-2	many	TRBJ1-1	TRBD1	TGTGCCAGCAGCTTCATTTACAGGGGCGGGGACACTGAAGCTTTCTTT	CASSFIYRGGDTEAFF
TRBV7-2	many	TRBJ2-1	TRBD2	TGTGCCAGCAGAAGCGGGAGAGGTGCCAATGAGCAGTTCTTC	CASRSGRGANEQFF
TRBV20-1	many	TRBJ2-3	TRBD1	TGCAGTGCTAGAGAAGGCCCAGGGGGTCTAGCAGATACGCAGTATTTT	CSAREGPGGLADTQYF
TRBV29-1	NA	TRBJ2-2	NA	TGCAGCGTTGGTTGGGGATTGACCGGGGAGCTGTTTTTT	CSVGWGLTGELFF
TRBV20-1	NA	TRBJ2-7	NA	TGCAGTGCTACCCGGTACGAGCAGTACTTC	CSATRYEQYF
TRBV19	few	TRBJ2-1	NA	TGTGCCAGTAGTTCCTCGGGCCCGGGTCATGAGCAGTTCTTC	CASSSSGPGHEQFF
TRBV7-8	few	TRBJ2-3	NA	TGTGCCAGCAGCCACAGCGTTTGGGGGCCTAGCACAGATACGCAGTATTTT	CASSHSVWGPSTDTQYF
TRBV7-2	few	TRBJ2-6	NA	TGTGCCAGCAGCTTATTTTTGCGGTCTGTGGCTACCAGCTCTGGGGCCAACGTCCTGACTTTC	CASSLFLRSVATSSGANVLTF
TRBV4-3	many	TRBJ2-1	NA	TGCGCCAGCAGCCAAGATCCCCTTGGTGGCAATGAGCAGTTCTTC	CASSQDPLGGNEQFF
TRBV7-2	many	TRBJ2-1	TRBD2	TGTGCCAGCAGCTTCCGACTAGCGGGCGACAATGAGCAGTTCTTC	CASSFRLAGDNEQFF
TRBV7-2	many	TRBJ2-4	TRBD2	TGTGCCAGCAGCCATCGGACTAGCGGGAGCAAAAACATTCAGTACTTC	CASSHRTSGSKNIQYF
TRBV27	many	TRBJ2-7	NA	TGTGCCAGCATGGACGGGCAGGGGTTCGAGCAGTACTTC	CASMDGQGFEQYF
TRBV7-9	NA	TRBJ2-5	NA	TGTGCCAGCAGCTTAGAGGGGACCCAGAACTTC	CASSLEGTQNF
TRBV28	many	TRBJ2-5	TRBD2	TGTGCCAGCAGTCTCCAACTAGCGGGAGTCTCCGAGACCCAGTACTTC	CASSLQLAGVSETQYF
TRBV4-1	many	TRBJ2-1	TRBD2	TGCGCCAGCAGCCACAGTAGCGGGGGGGTTAATGAGCAGTTCTTC	CASSHSSGGVNEQFF
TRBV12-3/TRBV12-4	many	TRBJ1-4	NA	TGTGCCAGCAGTTATGGGAGCGAAAAACTGTTTTTT	CASSYGSEKLFF
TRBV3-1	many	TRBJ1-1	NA	TGTGCCAGCAGCCCCGAACAGGGACTGATTCCAGTAAGGACTGAAGCTTTCTTT	CASSPEQGLIPVRTEAFF
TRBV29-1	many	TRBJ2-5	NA	TGCAGCGTTGAAGGGACGATCCAAGAGACCCAGTACTTC	CSVEGTIQETQYF
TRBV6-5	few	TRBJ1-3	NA	TGTGCCAGCAGTTACTCTACAGGGAATTCTGGAAACACCATATATTTT	CASSYSTGNSGNTIYF
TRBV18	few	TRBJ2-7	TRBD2	TGTGCCAGCTCGCAACGACAGGGAAAACTAGCGGGAGGCTACGAGCAGTACTTC	CASSQRQGKLAGGYEQYF
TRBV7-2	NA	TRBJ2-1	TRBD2	TGTGCCAGCAGCCGGATCGGACTAGCGGTCTGCAATGAGCAGTTCTTC	CASSRIGLAVCNEQFF
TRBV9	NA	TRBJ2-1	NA	TGTGCCAGCAGTGATCCCGGGAATGAGCAGTTCTTC	CASSDPGNEQFF